This T cell receptor (beta chain) was retrieved from a study of cytomegalovirus exposure and HLA in healthy donors. Study results and caveats: Immune exposure information comprised only CMV serostatus. The authors later found TCR association rates varying by HLA locus, with DRB1 most and HLA-C fewest.

This CDR3 has 13 residues. Germline V gene lookup returns CDR1 SGHRS and CDR2 YFSETQ. V shed 0 bases and J 12 bases; nucleotides not matched to a gene: 6. Primers for the PCR totalled 60 Vbeta and 13 Jbeta. Sequencing was performed with immunoSEQ multiplex PCR; in TCRdb, only in-frame clones are kept and a portion is missing. The table shows 160,000 or so clones, with roughly 79% occurring only once. Of note for this clone: Its cognate antigen is unknown.

The chain combines TRBV5-1 with TRBJ2-4, with TRBD1 identical over 7 bases. Sequenced sample: PBMCs. This clonotype originated in a woman under 30 in good health and CMV-seropositive. The DNA for the CDR3 is TGCGCCAGCAGCTTGGAGGTCCGGGACAGTCAGTACTTC. Amino acids: CASSLEVRDSQYF.